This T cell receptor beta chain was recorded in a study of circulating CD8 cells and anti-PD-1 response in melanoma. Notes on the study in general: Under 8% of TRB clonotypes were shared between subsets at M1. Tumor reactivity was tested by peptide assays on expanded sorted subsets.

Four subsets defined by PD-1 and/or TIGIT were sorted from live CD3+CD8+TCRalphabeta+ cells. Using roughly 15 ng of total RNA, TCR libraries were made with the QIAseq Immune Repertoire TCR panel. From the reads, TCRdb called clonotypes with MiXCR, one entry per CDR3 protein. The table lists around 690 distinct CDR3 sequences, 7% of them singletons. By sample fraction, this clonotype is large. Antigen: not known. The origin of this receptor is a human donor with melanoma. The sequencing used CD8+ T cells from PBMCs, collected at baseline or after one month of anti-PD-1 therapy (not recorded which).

As DNA, the CDR3 is TGTGCCAGCAGTTCCAATCCGGGAGTCAACGAGCAGTACTTC. This encodes CASSSNPGVNEQYF. The rearrangement joins TRBV27 to TRBJ2-7; tentative D call: TRBD2 (6 bases). The germline V gene encodes CDR1 MNHEY and CDR2 SMNVEV (reference sequence). Between the trimmed V and J ends, which lost 4 bases and 5 bases, there was a span of 15 bases. This CDR3 region has 14 residues.